The sequence of this T cell receptor (beta chain) was determined in a study of control samples from healthy donors and cancer patients. The CDR3 contains 16 residues. Trimming took 4 bases from V and 4 from J; bases not matched to a gene: 10. CDR1 and CDR2 (germline): LNHDA, SQIVND (reference sequence). Here immunoSEQ multiplex PCR was the method, and the copy in TCRdb shows in-frame clones only, minus some. The top ten hold 10% of the sample, which has fewer than 65,000 clones, roughly 80% seen once. This clonotype originated in a man aged 65 to 79 in good health. The chain links TRBV19 to TRBJ2-3; 8 nucleotides match TRBD2. Material: blood. The CDR3 DNA reads as TGTGCCAGTAGTACCCTCGGCAGCGGGAGTGCAGATACGCAGTATTTT. It specifies CASSTLGSGSADTQYF.